This T cell receptor (beta chain) came from a study of blood T cell repertoires in COVID-19. Overall study: The United States, Italy and Spain provided the acute and convalescent COVID-19 samples. T cells, B-cell-depleted T cells, or PBMCs supplied cDNA or gDNA.

The germline V gene has CDR1 LNHNV and CDR2 YYDKDF (reference sequence). The V and J ends lost 5 bases and 7 bases respectively, with 15 bases between them. The CDR3 sequence is 13 residues long. Only in-frame clones appear in the TCRdb table, and some are missing; sequencing was by immunoSEQ multiplex PCR. The sample carries 200,000 to 250,000 clones, roughly 80% recorded once. This sequence was found in a woman aged 60-70 years who had recovered from COVID-19. This chain connects TRBV15 to TRBJ2-7; D remains unclear. What was sequenced was peripheral blood. The CDR3 DNA sequence: TGTGCCACCAGCGGCCAGGTTCTGAGAGAGCAGTACTTC. This gives the protein CATSGQVLREQYF.